This T cell receptor beta chain is from a study of PD-L1 blockade in urothelial cancer. Study information: The patients had undergone anywhere from 0 to 3 prior chemotherapy regimens. Regarding the study as a whole: TCR clonality was measured in pretreatment peripheral blood. Clonality below the median predicted better survival.

Assay: immunoSEQ multiplex PCR; the TCRdb copy retains only in-frame clones and omits some. The table has about 91,000 clones, approximately 91% seen once. Regarding this clone: The antigen is undetermined.

Germline V CDR1 and CDR2: MDHEN, SYDVKM. The germline V and J ends were trimmed by 2 bases and 5 bases, with 7 bases remaining between them. This CDR3 is built from 13 residues. The sequences come from PBMCs, collected around atezolizumab (anti-PD-L1) treatment. The V gene is TRBV28, the J gene TRBJ2-1; D perhaps matches TRBD1 (6 bases). The TCR sequence derives from a man in his sixties with urothelial cancer. CDR3 sequence: CASSLGQNNEQFF. CDR3 DNA sequence: TGTGCCAGCAGTTTAGGACAGAACAATGAGCAGTTCTTC.